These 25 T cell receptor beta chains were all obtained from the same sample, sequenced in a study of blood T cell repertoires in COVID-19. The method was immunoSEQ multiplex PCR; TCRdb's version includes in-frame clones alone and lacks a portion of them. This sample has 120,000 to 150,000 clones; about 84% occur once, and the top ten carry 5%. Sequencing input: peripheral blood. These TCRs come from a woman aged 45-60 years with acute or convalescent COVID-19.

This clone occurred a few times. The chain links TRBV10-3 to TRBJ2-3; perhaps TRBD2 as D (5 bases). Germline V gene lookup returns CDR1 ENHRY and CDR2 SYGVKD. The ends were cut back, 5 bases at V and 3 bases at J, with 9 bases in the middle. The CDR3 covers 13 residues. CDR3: CAISNSGTDTQYF. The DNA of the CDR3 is TGTGCCATCAGTAACTCGGGGACAGATACGCAGTATTTT.

CDR3 protein: CASSSITGNTGELFF. CDR3 DNA sequence: TGTGCCAGCAGCTCCATAACTGGGAACACCGGGGAGCTGTTTTTT. The V gene is TRBV7-9, the J gene TRBJ2-2, with D hard to call. From germline, CDR1 is SEHNR and CDR2 FQNEAQ (reference sequence). V was shortened by 4 bases and J by 1 base, with 10 bases between the two germline ends. This CDR3 comprises 15 residues.

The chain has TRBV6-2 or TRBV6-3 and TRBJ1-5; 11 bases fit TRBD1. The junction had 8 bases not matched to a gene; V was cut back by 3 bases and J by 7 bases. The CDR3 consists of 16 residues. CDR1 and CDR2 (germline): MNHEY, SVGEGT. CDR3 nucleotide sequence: TGTGCCAGCAGTTATTCGGACAGGGGGCCGTGGCAGCCCCAGCATTTT. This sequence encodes CASSYSDRGPWQPQHF.

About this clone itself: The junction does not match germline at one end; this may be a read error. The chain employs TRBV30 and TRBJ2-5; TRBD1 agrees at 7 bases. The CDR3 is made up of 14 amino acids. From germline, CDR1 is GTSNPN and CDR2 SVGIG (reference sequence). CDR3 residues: CAWSSTGLREAQYF. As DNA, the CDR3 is TGTGCCTGGAGCTCGACAGGGTTAAGAGAGGCCCAGTACTTC. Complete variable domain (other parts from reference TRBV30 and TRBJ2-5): SQTIHQWPATLVQPVGSPLSLECTVEGTSNPNLYWYRQAAGRGLQLLFYSVGIGQISSEVPQNLSASRPQDRQFILSSKKLLLSDSGFYLCAWSSTGLREAQYFGPGTRLLVL.

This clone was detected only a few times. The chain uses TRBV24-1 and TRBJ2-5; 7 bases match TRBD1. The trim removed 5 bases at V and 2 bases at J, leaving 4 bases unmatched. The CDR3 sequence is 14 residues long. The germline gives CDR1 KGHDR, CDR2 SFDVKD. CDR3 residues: CATSAWDSQETQYF. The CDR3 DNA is TGTGCCACCAGTGCATGGGACAGTCAAGAGACCCAGTACTTC.

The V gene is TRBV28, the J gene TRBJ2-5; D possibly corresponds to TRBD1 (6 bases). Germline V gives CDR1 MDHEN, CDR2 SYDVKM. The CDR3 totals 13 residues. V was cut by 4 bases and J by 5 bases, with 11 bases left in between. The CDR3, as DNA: TGTGCCAGCAGTTGGTCAGGGGCTGAGACCCAGTACTTC. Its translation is CASSWSGAETQYF.

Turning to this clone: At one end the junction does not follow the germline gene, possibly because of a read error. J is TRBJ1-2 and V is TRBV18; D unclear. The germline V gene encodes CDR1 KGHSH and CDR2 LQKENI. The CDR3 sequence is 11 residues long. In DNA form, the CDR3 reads TGTGCCAGCTCACCTGGTAGTCCCCAAATCTTC. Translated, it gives CASSPGSPQIF.

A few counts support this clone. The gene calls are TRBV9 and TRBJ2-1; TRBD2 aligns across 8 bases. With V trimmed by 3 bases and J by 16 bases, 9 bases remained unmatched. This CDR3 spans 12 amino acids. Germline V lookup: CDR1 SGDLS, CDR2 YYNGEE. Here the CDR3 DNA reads TGTGCCAGCAGCGCCCCGGGACTAGGTTTTTTCTTC. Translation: CASSAPGLGFFF.

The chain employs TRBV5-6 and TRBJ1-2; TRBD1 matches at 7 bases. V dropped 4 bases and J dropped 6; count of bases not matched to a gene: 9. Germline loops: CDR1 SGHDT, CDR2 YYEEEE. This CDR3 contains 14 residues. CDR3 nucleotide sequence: TGTGCCAGCAGCCGTGGGGACAGATTACATGGCTACACCTTC. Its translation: CASSRGDRLHGYTF.

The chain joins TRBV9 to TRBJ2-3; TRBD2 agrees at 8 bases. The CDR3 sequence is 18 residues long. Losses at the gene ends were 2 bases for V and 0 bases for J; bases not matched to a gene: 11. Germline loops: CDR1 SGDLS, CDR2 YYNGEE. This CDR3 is CASSVGLSRGDSTDTQYF. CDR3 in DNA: TGTGCCAGCAGCGTGGGCCTTTCGCGGGGGGATAGCACAGATACGCAGTATTTT. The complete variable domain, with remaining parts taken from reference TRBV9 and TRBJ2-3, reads DSGVTQTPKHLITATGQRVTLRCSPRSGDLSVYWYQQSLDQGLQFLIQYYNGEERAKGNILERFSAQQFPDLHSELNLSSLELGDSALYFCASSVGLSRGDSTDTQYFGPGTRLTVL.

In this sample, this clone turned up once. CDR3 sequence: CASSRSGGLGEQYF. The DNA for the CDR3 is TGTGCCAGCAGCCGTTCGGGGGGGCTGGGCGAGCAGTACTTC. The gene calls are TRBV11-3 and TRBJ2-7; 8 bases agree with TRBD2. CDR1 is SGHNT and CDR2 is YENEEA in the germline V gene. J was trimmed by 6 bases and V by 5 bases; bases with no gene match: 9. This CDR3 has 14 amino acids. The entire variable domain, with the rest obtained from reference TRBV11-3 and TRBJ2-7, is as follows: EAGVVQSPRYKIIEKKQPVAFWCNPISGHNTLYWYLQNLGQGPELLIRYENEEAVDDSQLPKDRFSAERLKGVDSTLKIQPAELGDSAVYLCASSRSGGLGEQYFGPGTRLTVT.

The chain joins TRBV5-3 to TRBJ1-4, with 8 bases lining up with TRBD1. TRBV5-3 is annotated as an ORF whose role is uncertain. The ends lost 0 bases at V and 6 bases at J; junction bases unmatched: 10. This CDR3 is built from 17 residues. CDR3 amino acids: CARSLGGQGRHYEKLFF. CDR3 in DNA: TGTGCCAGAAGCTTGGGTGGACAGGGTCGACATTATGAAAAACTGTTTTTT.

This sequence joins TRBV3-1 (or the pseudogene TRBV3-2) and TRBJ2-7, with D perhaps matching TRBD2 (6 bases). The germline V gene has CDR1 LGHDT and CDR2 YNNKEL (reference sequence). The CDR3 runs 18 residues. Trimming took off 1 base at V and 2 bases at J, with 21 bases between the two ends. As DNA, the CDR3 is TGTGCCAGCAGCCAAGGGTTTGCTTGGGACTCCGGACCCTACGAGCAGTACTTC. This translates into CASSQGFAWDSGPYEQYF.

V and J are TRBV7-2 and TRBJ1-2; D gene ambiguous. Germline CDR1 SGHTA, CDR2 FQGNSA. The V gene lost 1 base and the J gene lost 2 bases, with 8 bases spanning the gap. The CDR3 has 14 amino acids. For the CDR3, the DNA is TGTGCCAGCAGCTTAGTAACGGTGAACTATGGCTACACCTTC. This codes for CASSLVTVNYGYTF.

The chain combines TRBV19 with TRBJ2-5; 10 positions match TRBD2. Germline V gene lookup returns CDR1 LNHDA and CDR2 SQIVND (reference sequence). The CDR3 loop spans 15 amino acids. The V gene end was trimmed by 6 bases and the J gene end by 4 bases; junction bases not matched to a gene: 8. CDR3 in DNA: TGTGCCAGTAGAACTATAGCGGGGGGCGGAGAGACCCAGTACTTC. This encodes CASRTIAGGGETQYF.

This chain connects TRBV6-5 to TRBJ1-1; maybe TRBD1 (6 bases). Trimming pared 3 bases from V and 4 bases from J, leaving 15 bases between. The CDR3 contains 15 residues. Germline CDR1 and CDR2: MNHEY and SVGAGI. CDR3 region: CASSYSSGRGTEAFF. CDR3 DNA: TGTGCCAGCAGTTATTCTTCGGGCAGGGGCACTGAAGCTTTCTTT.

The CDR3 is CASSYKTSGQPQHF. The CDR3 DNA sequence: TGTGCCAGCAGTTATAAAACTTCGGGTCAGCCCCAGCATTTT. The rearrangement uses TRBV27 and TRBJ1-5; no reliable D call. Germline CDR1 and CDR2: MNHEY and SMNVEV (reference sequence). Trimming removed 4 bases from V and 6 bases from J, with 13 bases in between. The CDR3 covers 14 residues.

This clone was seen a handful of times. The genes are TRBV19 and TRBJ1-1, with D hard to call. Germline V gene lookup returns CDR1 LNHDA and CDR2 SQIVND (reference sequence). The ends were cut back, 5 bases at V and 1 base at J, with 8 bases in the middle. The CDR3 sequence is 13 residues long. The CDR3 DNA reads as TGTGCCAGTAGTTTTACACAGAACACTGAAGCTTTCTTT. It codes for CASSFTQNTEAFF.

The DNA for the CDR3 is TGTGCCAGCAGCTCAACCAAAGGGGGTGAAGCTTTCTTT. Encoded protein: CASSSTKGGEAFF. The chain has TRBV7-6 and TRBJ1-1; TRBD1 is a possible D gene (6 bases). Germline loops: CDR1 SGHVS, CDR2 FNYEAQ. Trimming removed 4 bases at V and 7 bases at J, with 13 bases between. This CDR3 is built from 13 residues.

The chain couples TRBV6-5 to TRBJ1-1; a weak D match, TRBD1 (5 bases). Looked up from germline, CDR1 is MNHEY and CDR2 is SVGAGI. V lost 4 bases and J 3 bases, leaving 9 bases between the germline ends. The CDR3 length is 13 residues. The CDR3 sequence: CASSSEGDTEAFF. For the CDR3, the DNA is TGTGCCAGCAGTTCCGAAGGGGACACTGAAGCTTTCTTT.

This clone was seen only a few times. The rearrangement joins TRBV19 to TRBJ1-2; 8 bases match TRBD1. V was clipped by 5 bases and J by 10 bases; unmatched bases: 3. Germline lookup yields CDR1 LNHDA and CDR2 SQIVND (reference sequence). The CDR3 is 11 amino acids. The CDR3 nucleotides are TGTGCCAGTAGTCGGACAGGGACCTACACCTTC. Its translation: CASSRTGTYTF. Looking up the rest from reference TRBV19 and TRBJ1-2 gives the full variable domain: DGGITQSPKYLFRKEGQNVTLSCEQNLNHDAMYWYRQDPGQGLRLIYYSQIVNDFQKGDIAEGYSVSREKKESFPLTVTSAQKNPTAFYLCASSRTGTYTFGSGTRLTVV.

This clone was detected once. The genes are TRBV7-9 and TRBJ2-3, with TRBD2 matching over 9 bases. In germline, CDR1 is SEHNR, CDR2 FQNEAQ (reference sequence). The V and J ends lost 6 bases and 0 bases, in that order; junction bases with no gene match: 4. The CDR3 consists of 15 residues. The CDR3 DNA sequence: TGTGCCAGCAGTCTGACTAGCGGCAGCACAGATACGCAGTATTTT. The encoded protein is CASSLTSGSTDTQYF. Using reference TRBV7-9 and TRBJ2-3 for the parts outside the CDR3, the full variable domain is DTGVSQNPRHKITKRGQNVTFRCDPISEHNRLYWYRQTLGQGPEFLTYFQNEAQLEKSRLLSDRFSAERPKGSFSTLEIQRTEQGDSAMYLCASSLTSGSTDTQYFGPGTRLTVL.

DNA of the CDR3: TGTGCCAGCACGGGAATCTCCTACGAGCAGTACTTC. The encoded protein is CASTGISYEQYF. This sequence joins TRBV2 and TRBJ2-7, with D possibly TRBD2 on 5 matching bases. The CDR3 spans 12 residues. V lost 7 bases, J lost 0 bases, and 7 bases lay in between. Germline V gene sequence: CDR1 SNHLY, CDR2 FYNNEI.

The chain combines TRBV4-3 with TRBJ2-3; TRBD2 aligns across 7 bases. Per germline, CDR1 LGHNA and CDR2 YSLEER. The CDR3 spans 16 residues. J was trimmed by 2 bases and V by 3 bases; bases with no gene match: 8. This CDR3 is CASSQQWGGLTDTQYF. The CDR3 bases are TGCGCCAGCAGCCAGCAATGGGGGGGTCTCACAGATACGCAGTATTTT.

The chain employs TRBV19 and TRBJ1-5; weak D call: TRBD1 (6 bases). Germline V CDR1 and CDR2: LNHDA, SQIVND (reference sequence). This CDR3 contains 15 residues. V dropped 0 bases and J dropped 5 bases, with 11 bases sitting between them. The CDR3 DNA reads TGTGCCAGTAGTATAGACTTCGGGGGGCATCAGCCCCAGCATTTT. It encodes CASSIDFGGHQPQHF.